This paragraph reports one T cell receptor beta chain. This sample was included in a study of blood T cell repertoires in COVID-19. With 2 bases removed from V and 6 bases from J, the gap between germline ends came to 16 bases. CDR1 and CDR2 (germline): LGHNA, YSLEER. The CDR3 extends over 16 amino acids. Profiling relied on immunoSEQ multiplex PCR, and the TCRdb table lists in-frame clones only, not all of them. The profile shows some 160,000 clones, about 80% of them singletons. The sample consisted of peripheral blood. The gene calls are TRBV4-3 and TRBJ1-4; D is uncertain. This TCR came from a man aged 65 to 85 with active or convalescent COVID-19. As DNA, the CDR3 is TGCGCCAGCAGCCAATCCCGACAAGCCCGGTATGAAAAACTGTTTTTT. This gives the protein CASSQSRQARYEKLFF.